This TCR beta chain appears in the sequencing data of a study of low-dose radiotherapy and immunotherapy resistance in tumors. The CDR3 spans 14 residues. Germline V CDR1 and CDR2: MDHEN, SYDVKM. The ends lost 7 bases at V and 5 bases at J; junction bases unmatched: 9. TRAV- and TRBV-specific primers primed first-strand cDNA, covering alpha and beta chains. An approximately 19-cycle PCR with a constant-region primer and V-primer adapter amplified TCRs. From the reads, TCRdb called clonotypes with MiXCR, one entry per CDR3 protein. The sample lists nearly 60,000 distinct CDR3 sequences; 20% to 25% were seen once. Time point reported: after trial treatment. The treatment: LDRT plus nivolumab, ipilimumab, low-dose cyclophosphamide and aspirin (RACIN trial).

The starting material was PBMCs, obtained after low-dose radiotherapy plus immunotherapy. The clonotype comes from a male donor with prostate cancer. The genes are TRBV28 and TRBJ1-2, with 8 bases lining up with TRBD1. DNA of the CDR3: TGTGCCAGCACGTACCGGGACAGGACGTATGGCTACACCTTC. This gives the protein CASTYRDRTYGYTF.